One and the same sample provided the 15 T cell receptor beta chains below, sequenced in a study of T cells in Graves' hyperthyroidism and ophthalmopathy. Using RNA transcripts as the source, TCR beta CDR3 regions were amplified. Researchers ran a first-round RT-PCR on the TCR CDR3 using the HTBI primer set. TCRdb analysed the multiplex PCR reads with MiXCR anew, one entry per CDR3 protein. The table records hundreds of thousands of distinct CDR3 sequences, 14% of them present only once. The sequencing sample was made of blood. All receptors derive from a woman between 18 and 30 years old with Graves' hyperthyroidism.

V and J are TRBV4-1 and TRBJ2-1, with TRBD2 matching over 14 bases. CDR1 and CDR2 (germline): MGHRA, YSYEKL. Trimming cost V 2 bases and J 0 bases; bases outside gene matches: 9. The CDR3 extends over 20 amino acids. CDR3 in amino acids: CASSQRGLAGGRSSYNEQFF. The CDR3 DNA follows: TGCGCCAGCAGCCAAAGAGGACTAGCGGGAGGTCGGAGCTCCTACAATGAGCAGTTCTTC.

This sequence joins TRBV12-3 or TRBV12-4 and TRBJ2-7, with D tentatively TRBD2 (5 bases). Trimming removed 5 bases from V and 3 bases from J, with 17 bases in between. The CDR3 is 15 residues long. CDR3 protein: CASSHPGSPYYEQYF. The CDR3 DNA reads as TGTGCCAGCAGTCACCCGGGGAGTCCCTACTACGAGCAGTACTTC.

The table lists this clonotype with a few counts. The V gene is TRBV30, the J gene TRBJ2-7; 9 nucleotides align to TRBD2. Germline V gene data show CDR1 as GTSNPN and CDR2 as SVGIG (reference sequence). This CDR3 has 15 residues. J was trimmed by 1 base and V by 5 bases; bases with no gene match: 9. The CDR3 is CAWGGGAGGSYEQYF. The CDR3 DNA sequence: TGTGCCTGGGGGGGTGGAGCGGGAGGATCCTACGAGCAGTACTTC.

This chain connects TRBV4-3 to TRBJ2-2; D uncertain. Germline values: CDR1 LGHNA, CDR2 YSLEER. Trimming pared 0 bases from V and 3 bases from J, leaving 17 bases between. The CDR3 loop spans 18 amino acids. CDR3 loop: CASSQDLGLSIYTGELFF. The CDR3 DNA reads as TGCGCCAGCAGCCAAGATTTGGGTTTGAGTATTTACACCGGGGAGCTGTTTTTT.

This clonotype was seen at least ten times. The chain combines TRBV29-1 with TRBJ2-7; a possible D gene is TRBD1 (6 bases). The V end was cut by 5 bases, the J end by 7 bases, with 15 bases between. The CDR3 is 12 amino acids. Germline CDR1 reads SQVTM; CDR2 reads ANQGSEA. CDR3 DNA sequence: TGCAGCGTTTGGGGGCTGGTGGGGGAGCAGTACTTC. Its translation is CSVWGLVGEQYF.

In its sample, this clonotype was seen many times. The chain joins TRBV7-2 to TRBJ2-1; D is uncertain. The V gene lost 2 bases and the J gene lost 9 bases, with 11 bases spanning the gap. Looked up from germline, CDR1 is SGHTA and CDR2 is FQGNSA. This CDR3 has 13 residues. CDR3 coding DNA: TGTGCCAGCAGCTTACGTGAGAACGGTGAGCAGTTCTTC. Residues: CASSLRENGEQFF.

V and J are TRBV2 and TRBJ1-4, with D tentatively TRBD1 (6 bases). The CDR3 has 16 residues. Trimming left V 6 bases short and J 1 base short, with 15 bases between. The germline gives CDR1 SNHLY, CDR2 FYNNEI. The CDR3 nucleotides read TGTGCCAGCAGGCGCGCCACAGGGATAACTAATGAAAAACTGTTTTTT. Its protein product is CASRRATGITNEKLFF.

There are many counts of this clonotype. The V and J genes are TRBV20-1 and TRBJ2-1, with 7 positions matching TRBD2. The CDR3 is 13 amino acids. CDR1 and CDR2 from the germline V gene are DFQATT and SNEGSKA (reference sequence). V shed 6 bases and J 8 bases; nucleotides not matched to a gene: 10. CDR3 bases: TGCAGTGCCCAAGGACTAGATGGGGATGAGCAGTTCTTC. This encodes CSAQGLDGDEQFF.

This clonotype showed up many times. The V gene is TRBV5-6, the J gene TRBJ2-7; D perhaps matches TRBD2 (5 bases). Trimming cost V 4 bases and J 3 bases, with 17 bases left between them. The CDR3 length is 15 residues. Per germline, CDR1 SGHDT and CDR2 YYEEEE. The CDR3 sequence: CASSTRGFHNYEQYF. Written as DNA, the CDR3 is TGTGCCAGCAGCACCCGGGGATTTCATAACTACGAGCAGTACTTC.

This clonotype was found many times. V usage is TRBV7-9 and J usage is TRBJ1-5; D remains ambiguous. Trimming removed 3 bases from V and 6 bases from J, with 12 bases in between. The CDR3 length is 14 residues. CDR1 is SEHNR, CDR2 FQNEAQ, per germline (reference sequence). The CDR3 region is CASSLTTSGQPQHF. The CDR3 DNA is TGTGCCAGCAGCTTGACGACCAGCGGTCAGCCCCAGCATTTT.

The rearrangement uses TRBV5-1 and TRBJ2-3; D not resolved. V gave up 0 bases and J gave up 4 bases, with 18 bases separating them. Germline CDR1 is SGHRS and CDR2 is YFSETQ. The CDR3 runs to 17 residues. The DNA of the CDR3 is TGCGCCAGCAGCTTGGCCCGACCCCGAGTTCTCCCAGATACGCAGTATTTT. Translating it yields CASSLARPRVLPDTQYF.

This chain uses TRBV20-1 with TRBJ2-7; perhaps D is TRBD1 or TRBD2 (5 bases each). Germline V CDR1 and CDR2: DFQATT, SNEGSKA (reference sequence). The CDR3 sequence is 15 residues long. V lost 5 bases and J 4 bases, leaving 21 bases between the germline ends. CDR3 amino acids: CSAPDGTTKGYEQYF. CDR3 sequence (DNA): TGCAGTGCTCCAGACGGGACCACCAAGGGGTACGAGCAGTACTTC.

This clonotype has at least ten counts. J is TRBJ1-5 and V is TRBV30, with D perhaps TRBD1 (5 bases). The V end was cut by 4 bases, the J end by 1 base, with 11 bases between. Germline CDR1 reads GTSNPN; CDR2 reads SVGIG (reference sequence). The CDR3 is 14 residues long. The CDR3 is CAWNQGSSNQPQHF. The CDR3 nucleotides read TGTGCCTGGAACCAGGGCTCCAGCAATCAGCCCCAGCATTTT.

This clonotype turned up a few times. The CDR3 DNA reads as TGTGCTACGAGTCCTGGAAACACCATATATTTT. This encodes CATSPGNTIYF. The chain joins TRBV5-5 to TRBJ1-3, with unresolved D. Germline lookup yields CDR1 SGHKS and CDR2 YYEKEE (reference sequence). CDR3 length: 11 residues.

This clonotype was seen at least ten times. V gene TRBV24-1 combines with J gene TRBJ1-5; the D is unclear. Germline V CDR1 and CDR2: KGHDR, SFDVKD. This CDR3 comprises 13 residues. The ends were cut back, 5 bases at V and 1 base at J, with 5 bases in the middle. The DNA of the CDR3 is TGTGCCACCAGTGCCTTCAGCAATCAGCCCCAGCATTTT. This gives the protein CATSAFSNQPQHF.